These T cell receptor beta chains were read from a single sample in a study of vaccination and CD4 T cells after COVID-19. TCRdb called the PCR reads again in MiXCR, with one record for every CDR3 protein. The sample shows over 7,000 distinct CDR3 sequences, 58% of them seen only once. Their recognized antigens are unknown. Material for sequencing was CD4+ T cells from blood, cultured in vitro. These receptors were collected from a human donor who had recovered from COVID-19. CDR3s include the opening cysteine and the closing phenylalanine or tryptophan. The order of the fields is D gene, J gene, clone size, V gene, CDR3 DNA, CDR3 protein. The D gene is left open where the match is weak. Clone size is given for some rows only: seen once, a few or many times, or a class if the clone is expanded.

>TRBD1|TRBJ1-2|.|TRBV6-1
TGTGCCAGCAGATCTCCGGGACAGGGAGGCTATGGCTACACCTTC
CASRSPGQGGYGYTF
>TRBD1|TRBJ1-1|.|TRBV19
TGTGCCAGTGGGCTGACAGGGGTGAACACTGAAGCTTTCTTT
CASGLTGVNTEAFF
>.|TRBJ1-2|.|TRBV27
TGTGCCACCGGCGGGGGTGTCTATGGCTACACCTTC
CATGGGVYGYTF
>.|TRBJ1-2|few|TRBV6-1
TGTGCCAGCAGTCAAGACAGATCTGTTTATGGCTACACCTTC
CASSQDRSVYGYTF
>.|TRBJ1-2|.|TRBV28
TGTGCCAGCACCCCAAGGAGGGATACCTATGGCTACACCTTC
CASTPRRDTYGYTF
>.|TRBJ2-2|few|TRBV19
TGTGCCAGTAGTGTCTTCAGGGGCACCGGGGAGCTGTTTTTT
CASSVFRGTGELFF
>.|TRBJ1-6|.|TRBV19
TGTGCCAGTACCGATTATAATTCACCCCTCCACTTT
CASTDYNSPLHF
>.|TRBJ1-2|few|TRBV6-2/TRBV6-3
TGTGCCAGCAGTTGGAGGACAGTCACTAACTATGGCTACACCTTC
CASSWRTVTNYGYTF
>.|TRBJ2-4|.|TRBV7-2
TGTGCCAGCAGCGATACAGGACGTGGGGCCAAAAACATTCAGTACTTC
CASSDTGRGAKNIQYF
>.|TRBJ1-1|.|TRBV19
TGTGCCAGCAGATCCGCCGGATGGGACACTGAAGCTTTCTTT
CASRSAGWDTEAFF
>.|TRBJ1-5|few|TRBV6-1
TGTGCCAGCGCCGGACAGTTCAATCAGCCCCAGCATTTT
CASAGQFNQPQHF
>TRBD2|TRBJ2-7|.|TRBV10-1
TGCGCCAGCAGTGGTACTAGCGGGTCCTACGAGCAGTACTTC
CASSGTSGSYEQYF
>.|TRBJ1-2|.|TRBV19
TGTGCCACCTCTAACAAGGGACCTAACTATGGCTACACCTTC
CATSNKGPNYGYTF
>.|TRBJ2-5|.|TRBV5-1
TGCGCCAGCAGCTTGGAAGGCAAGACCCAGTACTTC
CASSLEGKTQYF
>TRBD2|TRBJ2-5|once|TRBV15
TGTGCCACCAGCAGAGGATCTAGCGGGGGGATCCAAGAGACCCAGTACTTC
CATSRGSSGGIQETQYF
>TRBD1|TRBJ1-6|once|TRBV5-1
TGCGCCAGCAGCGAAGGGACAGGAAATAATTCACCCCTCCACTTT
CASSEGTGNNSPLHF
>.|TRBJ1-1|.|TRBV12-3/TRBV12-4
TGTGCCAGCAGTTTCTCCAACACTGAAGCTTTCTTT
CASSFSNTEAFF
>TRBD1|TRBJ2-6|once|TRBV6-4
TGTGCCAGCAGTGGACAGGGGGCTGGGGCCAACGTCCTGACTTTC
CASSGQGAGANVLTF
>.|TRBJ1-5|.|TRBV6-5
TGTGCCAGCAGTTACAACAGCGCTAGCAATCAGCCCCAGCATTTT
CASSYNSASNQPQHF
>TRBD1|TRBJ1-5|once|TRBV19
TGTGCCAGTATTGACAGGGGGCTAAGGCAGCCCCAGCATTTT
CASIDRGLRQPQHF
>.|TRBJ2-1|.|TRBV27
TGTGCCAGCAGTCGCAACAATGAGCAGTTCTTC
CASSRNNEQFF
>.|TRBJ1-2|.|TRBV7-2
TGTGCCAGCAGCTCCTCCGGGACGGCCTATGGCTACACCTTC
CASSSSGTAYGYTF
>.|TRBJ2-1|.|TRBV6-1
TGTGCCATCGCTAATGAGCAGTTCTTC
CAIANEQFF
>TRBD1|TRBJ1-6|few|TRBV20-1
TGCAGTGCCCAGACAGGGGGACGATCACCCCTCCACTTT
CSAQTGGRSPLHF